This TCR beta chain originates from a study of blood T cell repertoires in COVID-19. About the research overall: T cells, B-cell-depleted T cells, or PBMCs provided the cDNA or gDNA that served as material.

Original processing notes: Amplified reference gene primers provided the basis for estimating nucleated cell counts. Profiled with immunoSEQ multiplex PCR; TCRdb holds only in-frame clones, not every one. V, J and clone size are taken as reported in that table, and D and trimming were inferred from the DNA itself. The sample contains roughly 250,000 clones, roughly 80% of which appear only once. V lost 3 bases to trimming and J lost 4 bases, with 6 bases between them. The CDR3 loop spans 13 amino acids. This chain links TRBV12-3 or TRBV12-4 with TRBJ1-4, with a weak D call TRBD1 (6 bases). The sample taken for sequencing was peripheral blood. This TCR was sampled from a woman in her 40s with active or convalescent COVID-19. CDR3 sequence reads: CASSFRGNEKLFF. The CDR3 DNA is TGTGCCAGCAGTTTCAGGGGTAATGAAAAACTGTTTTTT.